The next 13 T cell receptor beta chains were all read from a single sample in a study of breast tumors, draining lymph nodes, adjacent tissues. TCRdb re-called the multiplex PCR reads with MiXCR, one entry per CDR3 protein. The repertoire consists of more than 250,000 distinct CDR3 sequences, with 30% occurring once and the leading ten covering roughly 1.1%. Samples came from axillary lymph nodes draining the breast cancer. Sequenced sample: axillary lymph node tissue. The receptors stem from a female donor with breast cancer. Some clones in this sample may be carry-over from other donors' samples.

There are many counts of this clonotype. The genes are TRBV7-9 and TRBJ1-5, with D possibly matching TRBD1 (5 bases). V lost 4 bases to trimming and J lost 6 bases, with 13 bases between them. Germline V gene lookup returns CDR1 SEHNR and CDR2 FQNEAQ (reference sequence). The CDR3 loop spans 14 amino acids. CDR3 bases: TGTGCCAGCAGCTCGTCGGACACAGGTCAGCCCCAGCATTTT. Translation gives CASSSSDTGQPQHF. The whole variable domain, filled in from reference TRBV7-9 and TRBJ1-5, reads DTGVSQNPRHKITKRGQNVTFRCDPISEHNRLYWYRQTLGQGPEFLTYFQNEAQLEKSRLLSDRFSAERPKGSFSTLEIQRTEQGDSAMYLCASSSSDTGQPQHFGDGTRLSIL.

As for this clonotype: A read error is possible here, since a much larger clone lies one base away. Because the CDR3 is missing its conserved closing phenylalanine or tryptophan, this is likely a read error. This sequence joins TRBV14 and TRBJ2-7, with D possibly being TRBD1 or TRBD2 (5 bases each). The CDR3 sequence is 13 residues long. With 5 bases removed from V and 7 bases from J, the gap between germline ends came to 15 bases. The germline V gene has CDR1 SGHDN and CDR2 FVKESK. DNA of the CDR3: TGTGCCAGCAGCTTAAATCCCGAGGGGGAGCAGTACTCC. Its protein is CASSLNPEGEQYS.

This clonotype was observed many times. This chain connects TRBV24-1 to TRBJ2-7, with D hard to call. CDR1 KGHDR and CDR2 SFDVKD come from the germline V gene. V was cut by 4 bases and J by 7 bases, with 13 bases left in between. The CDR3 has 13 residues. The CDR3 nucleotides are TGTGCCACCAGTGACCCCGGACGGCGGGAGCAGTACTTC. As protein: CATSDPGRREQYF.

This clonotype was observed at least ten times. V and J are TRBV24-1 and TRBJ1-2; the D gene is possibly TRBD1 (6 bases). Trimming shortened V by 6 bases and J by 4 bases, and 11 bases separated the two germline ends. The CDR3 runs 13 residues. Germline-derived CDR1 and CDR2 are KGHDR and SFDVKD. The DNA of the CDR3 is TGTGCCACCAGTCTAGGGGGAGGCTATGGCTACACCTTC. It is translated as CATSLGGGYGYTF.

The genes are TRBV20-1 and TRBJ2-4; either TRBD1 or TRBD2 may supply D (5 bases each). CDR1 and CDR2 (germline): DFQATT, SNEGSKA (reference sequence). The CDR3 consists of 9 residues. Trimming removed 6 bases from V and 15 bases from J, with 12 bases in between. The CDR3 DNA reads TGCAGTGCCGGCCGGGACGCGTACTTC. This codes for CSAGRDAYF.

Points on this clonotype: This may stem from a read error, because a much larger clone lies one nucleotide away. The V and J genes are TRBV20-1 and TRBJ2-1; TRBD2 matches at 9 bases. Germline trimming cut 3 bases from V and 0 bases from J; bases unmatched to any gene: 6. CDR1 is DFQATT and CDR2 is SNEGSKA in the germline V gene (reference sequence). CDR3 size: 16 residues. The CDR3: CSASPRLAVSYNEQFF. The CDR3 DNA is TGCAGTGCTAGCCCCCGACTAGCGGTCTCCTACAATGAGCAGTTCTTC.

On this clonotype itself: The final CDR3 position lacks the conserved phenylalanine or tryptophan, pointing to a likely read error. This chain joins TRBV4-1 and TRBJ2-1, with TRBD2 identical over 7 bases. CDR1 and CDR2 from the germline V gene are MGHRA and YSYEKL. The CDR3 extends over 17 amino acids. CDR3 residues: CASSQDPGGVMYNEQFS. DNA for the CDR3: TGTGCCAGCAGCCAAGACCCGGGGGGAGTTATGTACAATGAGCAGTTCTCC.

J is TRBJ2-1 and V is TRBV20-1, with 9 bases identical to TRBD2. The CDR3 sequence is 16 residues long. Germline V gene data show CDR1 as DFQATT and CDR2 as SNEGSKA (reference sequence). The V segment lost 4 bases and the J segment 0 bases; nucleotides outside the gene matches: 7. The CDR3 DNA reads as TGCAGTGCTATGGCTAGCGGGGCTGACTCCTACAATGAGCAGTTCTTC. Translation: CSAMASGADSYNEQFF.

This clonotype was counted many times. J is TRBJ2-1 and V is TRBV4-3; 12 bases are shared with TRBD2. The junction had 3 bases not matched to a gene; V was cut back by 4 bases and J by 5 bases. The CDR3 sequence is 15 residues long. CDR1 and CDR2 (germline): LGHNA, YSLEER. CDR3 sequence reads: CASSPRLAGDNEQFF. The CDR3 DNA sequence: TGCGCCAGCAGCCCAAGACTAGCGGGAGACAATGAGCAGTTCTTC.

This clonotype was picked up many times. This chain joins TRBV9 and TRBJ2-5; D remains ambiguous. Between the trimmed V and J ends, which lost 4 bases and 1 base, there was a span of 11 bases. The CDR3 covers 14 residues. CDR1 is SGDLS, CDR2 YYNGEE, per germline. The CDR3 spells CASSPLSVQETQYF. Here the CDR3 DNA reads TGTGCCAGCAGCCCCCTAAGTGTCCAAGAGACCCAGTACTTC.

This clonotype was observed many times. The chain employs TRBV7-2 and TRBJ2-5; D is perhaps TRBD2 (5 bases). Trimming stripped 1 base from V and 7 bases from J, with 10 bases between. The CDR3 extends over 13 amino acids. The germline V gene has CDR1 SGHTA and CDR2 FQGNSA. CDR3 nucleotides: TGTGCCAGCAGCTTAGAGGTGGGAGTGACCCAGTACTTC. Amino acid sequence: CASSLEVGVTQYF.

This clonotype was seen a few times. A single base separates this from a much larger clone, so it may be a read error. This sequence joins TRBV11-3 and TRBJ2-7, with 8 nucleotides matching TRBD2. V was pared by 5 bases and J by 6 bases, with 6 bases of the junction left unmatched. Germline CDR1 reads SGHNT; CDR2 reads YENEEA. The CDR3 length is 13 residues. CDR3 coding DNA: TGTGCCAGCAGCGACGGGACTAGACCCGAGCAGTACTTC. Its protein product is CASSDGTRPEQYF. The variable domain in full, with the rest retrieved from reference TRBV11-3 and TRBJ2-7, is EAGVVQSPRYKIIEKKQPVAFWCNPISGHNTLYWYLQNLGQGPELLIRYENEEAVDDSQLPKDRFSAERLKGVDSTLKIQPAELGDSAVYLCASSDGTRPEQYFGPGTRLTVT.

This clonotype was counted ten times or more. The V and J genes are TRBV5-6 and TRBJ1-2; no definite D call. CDR3 length equals 14 residues. The germline gives CDR1 SGHDT, CDR2 YYEEEE. Trimming removed 3 bases at V and 4 bases at J, with 13 bases between. CDR3 bases: TGTGCCAGCAGCTCGAAACAGTCCATCTATGGCTACACCTTC. Translating gives CASSSKQSIYGYTF.